The 24 T cell receptor beta chains presented below share a single source sample, sequenced in a study of preoperative IRX-2 immunotherapy in early breast cancer. Treatment noted: preoperative locoregional IRX-2 cytokine immunotherapy. Clones were read by immunoSEQ multiplex PCR, and TCRdb kept only the in-frame ones, dropping some. The repertoire has about 34,000 clones, over 90% of them found once; the top ten carry 5% to 7%. The sample was collected from a patient treated with IRX-2 immunotherapy. These receptor sequences come from a human donor with breast cancer.

The rearrangement joins TRBV6-5 to TRBJ1-2; 7 nucleotides agree with TRBD1. The V and J ends lost 4 bases and 4 bases, in that order; junction bases with no gene match: 6. The CDR3 spans 14 residues. The V gene's germline CDR1 is MNHEY and CDR2 SVGAGI. CDR3 sequence reads: CASSSGQLIYGYTF. In DNA, the CDR3 is TGTGCCAGCAGTTCGGGACAGCTGATCTATGGCTACACCTTC.

V usage is TRBV5-1 and J usage is TRBJ1-2; D remains ambiguous. V was shortened by 4 bases and J by 0 bases, with 19 bases between the two germline ends. Per germline, CDR1 SGHRS and CDR2 YFSETQ. This CDR3 contains 17 residues. The CDR3, as DNA: TGCGCCAGCAGCACGGGGTTAGGCCGGGAACCTAACTATGGCTACACCTTC. It yields the protein CASSTGLGREPNYGYTF.

This clone was recorded only once. The chain uses TRBV7-9 and TRBJ2-7, with unresolved D. V was pared by 2 bases and J by 3 bases, with 8 bases between. CDR1 and CDR2 from the germline V gene are SEHNR and FQNEAQ (reference sequence). This CDR3 has 13 residues. CDR3: CASSLLAGYEQYF. CDR3 bases: TGTGCCAGCAGCTTACTCGCCGGCTACGAGCAGTACTTC. The full variable domain, completed using reference TRBV7-9 and TRBJ2-7, is DTGVSQNPRHKITKRGQNVTFRCDPISEHNRLYWYRQTLGQGPEFLTYFQNEAQLEKSRLLSDRFSAERPKGSFSTLEIQRTEQGDSAMYLCASSLLAGYEQYFGPGTRLTVT.

V usage is TRBV2 and J usage is TRBJ2-2; TRBD1 is a possible D gene (6 bases). From germline, CDR1 is SNHLY and CDR2 FYNNEI. The CDR3 covers 15 residues. V dropped 5 bases and J dropped 4 bases, with 14 bases sitting between them. This CDR3 is CASSPSGQSTGELFF. In nucleotides, the CDR3 is TGTGCCAGCAGTCCATCTGGACAGTCCACCGGGGAGCTGTTTTTT.

The rearrangement links TRBV5-1 to TRBJ1-3; no definite D call. The CDR3 runs to 11 residues. The V end was cut by 6 bases, the J end by 4 bases, with 5 bases between. Germline values: CDR1 SGHRS, CDR2 YFSETQ. CDR3 sequence: CASTPGNTIYF. DNA of the CDR3: TGCGCCAGCACCCCGGGAAACACCATATATTTT.

This sequence joins TRBV29-1 and TRBJ1-2, with D tentatively TRBD1 (6 bases). Germline values: CDR1 SQVTM, CDR2 ANQGSEA. The CDR3 is 14 amino acids. The germline V and J ends were trimmed by 3 bases and 4 bases, with 15 bases remaining between them. DNA of the CDR3: TGCAGCGTTGATACTACAGGGTTTGGCTATGGCTACACCTTC. Translating it yields CSVDTTGFGYGYTF.

This chain uses TRBV7-2 with TRBJ2-3; D ambiguous. The CDR3 consists of 14 residues. V was cut by 4 bases and J by 0 bases, with 8 bases left in between. Germline CDR1 reads SGHTA; CDR2 reads FQGNSA. The CDR3 DNA reads TGTGCCAGCAGCTACACGACTAGCACAGATACGCAGTATTTT. The encoded protein is CASSYTTSTDTQYF.

The chain recombines TRBV2 with TRBJ1-5; 10 bases agree with TRBD1. Germline CDR1 reads SNHLY; CDR2 reads FYNNEI. The V gene end was trimmed by 8 bases and the J gene end by 4 bases; junction bases not matched to a gene: 8. This CDR3 contains 15 residues. The CDR3 sequence: CASGGRTGGNQPQHF. DNA for the CDR3: TGTGCCAGCGGTGGGAGGACAGGGGGGAATCAGCCCCAGCATTTT.

The chain recombines TRBV6-1 with TRBJ2-7; the match to TRBD1 covers 9 bases. The V gene end was trimmed by 1 base and the J gene end by 9 bases; junction bases not matched to a gene: 10. The length of the CDR3 is 15 residues. Germline CDR1 and CDR2: MNHNS and SASEGT. This chain's CDR3 is CASSEGPGQGFVQYF. Here the CDR3 DNA reads TGTGCCAGCAGTGAAGGACCGGGACAGGGTTTTGTGCAGTACTTC.

The chain joins TRBV5-8 to TRBJ2-3; weak D call: TRBD2 (5 bases). CDR3 length: 16 amino acids. V lost 2 bases and J lost 2, with 15 bases in between. Germline CDR1 SGHTS, CDR2 YDEGEE. CDR3 sequence: CASSLGVRALTDTQYF. Here the CDR3 DNA reads TGTGCCAGCAGCTTAGGAGTGAGGGCCCTCACAGATACGCAGTATTTT.

The J gene is TRBJ2-6, the V gene TRBV25-1; D call uncertain. V was pared by 5 bases and J by 0 bases, with 8 bases between. The CDR3 extends over 15 amino acids. Germline V gene sequence: CDR1 MGHDK, CDR2 SYGVNS. Here the CDR3 DNA reads TGTGCCAGCAGTTCAACAGCCTCTGGGGCCAACGTCCTGACTTTC. Protein: CASSSTASGANVLTF. Full variable domain (outside the CDR3, taken from reference TRBV25-1 and TRBJ2-6): EADIYQTPRYLVIGTGKKITLECSQTMGHDKMYWYQQDPGMELHLIHYSYGVNSTEKGDLSSESTVSRIRTEHFPLTLESARPSHTSQYLCASSSTASGANVLTFGAGSRLTVL.

The chain joins TRBV4-1 to TRBJ2-2; D possibly matches TRBD1 or TRBD2 (5 bases each). Trimming removed 1 base at V and 6 bases at J, with 12 bases between. The CDR3 spans 15 residues. Per germline, CDR1 MGHRA and CDR2 YSYEKL. The DNA of the CDR3 is TGCGCCAGCAGCCAAGTATACGGGGCGCCCGGGGAGCTGTTTTTT. Translation: CASSQVYGAPGELFF.

The chain links TRBV5-1 to TRBJ2-5; 7 nucleotides align to TRBD2. The end of the DNA aligns better with TRBJ2-7, so the J call may be wrong. Germline CDR1 and CDR2: SGHRS and YFSETQ. There are 16 residues in the CDR3. Here the CDR3 DNA reads TGCGCCAGCAGCTGGACTCTTAGCGGGCCGACCTACGAGCAGTACTTC. Its protein is CASSWTLSGPTYEQYF.

The chain uses TRBV7-9 and TRBJ2-7; D may be TRBD2 (5 bases). Germline V gene data show CDR1 as SEHNR and CDR2 as FQNEAQ (reference sequence). This CDR3 has 13 amino acids. Trimming cost V 2 bases and J 1 base, with 6 bases left between them. DNA of the CDR3: TGTGCCAGCAGCTTACCGGGGTCCTACGAGCAGTACTTC. Translated: CASSLPGSYEQYF.

This clone was seen just once. The V gene is TRBV27, the J gene TRBJ1-5; no firm D call. This CDR3 contains 14 residues. Trimming shortened V by 7 bases and J by 0 bases, and 10 bases separated the two germline ends. Germline CDR1 reads MNHEY; CDR2 reads SMNVEV (reference sequence). The CDR3 spells CASKLTGSNQPQHF. The CDR3 DNA reads TGTGCCAGCAAACTCACGGGTAGCAATCAGCCCCAGCATTTT.

The gene calls are TRBV20-1 and TRBJ2-1; D is unresolved. The CDR3 is 10 amino acids. The germline gives CDR1 DFQATT, CDR2 SNEGSKA (reference sequence). The V end lost 1 base, the J end lost 8 bases, and 3 bases lay between the germline ends. The CDR3 reads CSARGDEQFF. CDR3 coding DNA: TGCAGTGCTAGAGGGGATGAGCAGTTCTTC.

The chain couples TRBV19 to TRBJ2-1, with 7 bases identical to TRBD2. CDR3 length equals 14 residues. J gave up 6 bases and V 2 bases, and 4 bases lay outside the gene matches. Looked up from germline, CDR1 is LNHDA and CDR2 is SQIVND (reference sequence). CDR3 sequence (DNA): TGTGCCAGTAGTATAAGGGACTACGGCAATGAGCAGTTCTTC. This gives the protein CASSIRDYGNEQFF.

The rearrangement links TRBV27 to TRBJ2-5, with D perhaps TRBD1 (6 bases). V gave up 4 bases and J gave up 5 bases, with 14 bases separating them. CDR1 and CDR2 (germline): MNHEY, SMNVEV (reference sequence). This CDR3 is 14 amino acids long. Written as DNA, the CDR3 is TGTGCCAGCAGTTCAATAACAGGGTCGGAGACCCAGTACTTC. It specifies CASSSITGSETQYF.

This chain connects TRBV5-1 to TRBJ2-2; tentative D call: TRBD1 (6 bases). The CDR3 extends over 14 amino acids. V was pared by 7 bases and J by 0 bases, with 10 bases between. The germline gives CDR1 SGHRS, CDR2 YFSETQ. The CDR3 loop is CASYGQSNTGELFF. CDR3 in DNA: TGCGCCAGCTACGGACAGTCGAACACCGGGGAGCTGTTTTTT.

The chain combines TRBV7-9 with TRBJ2-7, with D perhaps TRBD1 (5 bases). The germline V gene encodes CDR1 SEHNR and CDR2 FQNEAQ (reference sequence). The CDR3 totals 17 residues. V lost 1 base to trimming and J lost 0 bases, with 16 bases between them. CDR3: CASSLEFTGAYSYEQYF. CDR3 in DNA: TGTGCCAGCAGCTTAGAGTTCACAGGCGCCTACTCCTACGAGCAGTACTTC.

The chain is built from TRBV5-1 and TRBJ1-4; D unclear. CDR3 length: 13 amino acids. The V and J ends lost 0 bases and 6 bases respectively, with 6 bases between them. Germline CDR1 reads SGHRS; CDR2 reads YFSETQ. The DNA of the CDR3 is TGCGCCAGCAGCTTGGCCAGAGATGAAAAACTGTTTTTT. Translation gives CASSLARDEKLFF.

This clone was recorded only once. The same CDR3 also results from other DNA sequences found in this sample. The chain is built from TRBV14 and TRBJ2-2, with unresolved D. Germline CDR1 SGHDN, CDR2 FVKESK. Trimming shortened V by 3 bases and J by 7 bases, and 6 bases separated the two germline ends. The CDR3 consists of 12 residues. Written as DNA, the CDR3 is TGTGCCAGCAGCCAGGAATTCGGGGAGCTGTTTTTT. Protein product: CASSQEFGELFF.

The V and J genes are TRBV6-1 and TRBJ1-2; 9 bases align to TRBD1. From germline, CDR1 is MNHNS and CDR2 SASEGT. V dropped 2 bases and J dropped 0; count of bases not matched to a gene: 7. CDR3 size: 17 residues. CDR3 residues: CASSEYGQGRANYGYTF. The CDR3 region has the DNA TGTGCCAGCAGTGAATACGGACAGGGGCGAGCTAACTATGGCTACACCTTC.

The chain recombines TRBV29-1 with TRBJ2-7; 7 nucleotides match TRBD1. V gave up 6 bases and J gave up 0 bases; unmatched junction bases: 8. The CDR3 totals 14 residues. Germline V lookup: CDR1 SQVTM, CDR2 ANQGSEA. The CDR3 protein is CSVLDRALSYEQYF. CDR3 bases: TGCAGCGTCCTCGACAGGGCCCTCTCCTACGAGCAGTACTTC.